The 5 T cell receptor beta chains given below trace back to one sample, sequenced in a study of circulating tumor DNA in untreated peripheral T-cell lymphoma. The method was immunoSEQ multiplex PCR; TCRdb's version includes in-frame clones alone and lacks a portion of them. The sample consists of roughly 10,000 clones, 65% to 85% of them appearing once. The sample comprised tumor tissue. The receptors stem from a human donor with peripheral T-cell lymphoma.

The rearrangement joins TRBV15 to TRBJ2-5; TRBD2 matches at 10 bases. With 0 bases clipped from V and 2 bases from J, the junction kept 6 bases outside the gene matches. CDR1 and CDR2 from the germline V gene are LNHNV and YYDKDF (reference sequence). The CDR3 covers 17 residues. In DNA form, the CDR3 reads TGTGCCACCAGCAGAGACATTAGCGGGGGGCCTCAAGAGACCCAGTACTTC. Protein: CATSRDISGGPQETQYF.

The chain recombines TRBV5-1 with TRBJ1-1; weak D call: TRBD1 (5 bases). From germline, CDR1 is SGHRS and CDR2 YFSETQ. V lost 4 bases and J 0 bases, leaving 13 bases between the germline ends. The CDR3 is made up of 15 amino acids. CDR3 coding DNA: TGCGCCAGCAGCCCACAGGAGGGGATGAACACTGAAGCTTTCTTT. This translates into CASSPQEGMNTEAFF.

DNA of the CDR3: TGTGCCAGCAGCCCGGGACAGGGTCCCTACGAGCAGTACTTC. The encoded protein is CASSPGQGPYEQYF. The chain recombines TRBV11-3 with TRBJ2-7; 9 bases line up with TRBD1. The CDR3 is 14 amino acids. Trimming cost V 5 bases and J 2 bases; bases outside gene matches: 4. From germline, CDR1 is SGHNT and CDR2 YENEEA.

V and J are TRBV11-3 and TRBJ2-1, with D maybe TRBD1 (5 bases). There are 15 residues in the CDR3. V shed 4 bases and J shed 12 bases, with 22 bases lying between them. Germline lookup yields CDR1 SGHNT and CDR2 YENEEA. Here the CDR3 DNA reads TGTGCCAGCAGCTCCTCCCCGGCAGGGTGGGAAGGGCAGTTCTTC. It translates to CASSSSPAGWEGQFF.

J is TRBJ2-3 and V is TRBV29-1; 7 nucleotides line up with TRBD1. CDR1 is SQVTM, CDR2 ANQGSEA, per germline. The CDR3 loop spans 14 amino acids. After removal of 7 bases from V and 4 bases from J, the junction contained 11 bases not matched to a gene. The CDR3: CSGDRASGADTQYF. CDR3 in DNA: TGCAGCGGGGACAGAGCGAGCGGTGCAGATACGCAGTATTTT.